The 21 T cell receptor beta chains below were found in one sample sequenced in a study of blood T cell repertoires in COVID-19. The assay was immunoSEQ multiplex PCR, and TCRdb's table has in-frame clones only and misses some. The top ten clones hold around 4% of a sample with 100,000 or so clones, about 89% of them seen once. The sample comprised peripheral blood. These receptors originate from a woman between 45 and 60 years old in a cohort sampled during active COVID-19.

The chain has TRBV7-2 and TRBJ2-2, with TRBD2 as a possible D gene (5 bases). Germline-derived CDR1 and CDR2 are SGHTA and FQGNSA. The CDR3 is 15 residues long. V dropped 1 base and J dropped 7 bases, with 13 bases sitting between them. The DNA for the CDR3 is TGTGCCAGCAGCTTAGGAGGGAGTCGGAGCGGGGAGCTGTTTTTT. Translated, it gives CASSLGGSRSGELFF.

This sequence joins TRBV9 and TRBJ2-7; D ambiguous. The V end lost 0 bases, the J end lost 3 bases, and 10 bases lay between the germline ends. Germline CDR1 is SGDLS and CDR2 is YYNGEE. CDR3 size: 14 residues. Here the CDR3 reads CASSVDYRLYEQYF. The CDR3 nucleotides read TGTGCCAGCAGCGTAGACTACCGCCTCTACGAGCAGTACTTC.

The rearrangement joins TRBV5-1 to TRBJ1-2; possible D gene TRBD1, 6 bases. The V gene lost 4 bases and the J gene lost 8 bases, with 18 bases spanning the gap. Germline CDR1 reads SGHRS; CDR2 reads YFSETQ. The CDR3 loop spans 14 amino acids. The CDR3 sequence: CASSASQGHGGYTF. The DNA for the CDR3 is TGCGCCAGCAGCGCATCACAGGGCCACGGGGGCTACACCTTC.

This chain uses TRBV29-1 with TRBJ1-2, with TRBD1 matching over 11 bases. V shed 6 bases and J 1 base; nucleotides not matched to a gene: 13. This CDR3 spans 17 amino acids. From germline, CDR1 is SQVTM and CDR2 ANQGSEA. The CDR3 nucleotides read TGCAGCGTGGGCCCCCTTACCGGGACAGGGGGTAACTATGGCTACACCTTC. It specifies CSVGPLTGTGGNYGYTF.

The genes are TRBV29-1 and TRBJ1-2, with 7 positions matching TRBD1. Germline assignment: CDR1 SQVTM and CDR2 ANQGSEA. Trimming took 6 bases from V and 8 from J; bases not matched to a gene: 12. CDR3 length: 13 amino acids. The DNA of the CDR3 is TGCAGCGTGACCAGGACAGGCGGGCGGGGCTACACCTTC. This codes for CSVTRTGGRGYTF.

This sequence joins TRBV28 and TRBJ2-3, with D possibly being TRBD1 (6 bases). The V gene's germline CDR1 is MDHEN and CDR2 SYDVKM. The germline V and J ends were trimmed by 5 bases and 5 bases, with 11 bases remaining between them. This CDR3 has 13 amino acids. The CDR3 sequence is CASSSTGLDTQYF. CDR3 nucleotide sequence: TGTGCCAGCAGTAGCACAGGGTTAGATACGCAGTATTTT.

J is TRBJ1-3 and V is TRBV5-4, with a weak D call TRBD1 (5 bases). This CDR3 contains 14 residues. The germline V and J ends were trimmed by 3 bases and 0 bases, with 7 bases remaining between them. Germline values: CDR1 SGHNT, CDR2 YYREEE (reference sequence). This CDR3 is CASSWGDSGNTIYF. CDR3 nucleotides: TGTGCCAGCAGCTGGGGGGACTCTGGAAACACCATATATTTT.

J is TRBJ2-1 and V is TRBV9, with D possibly matching TRBD2 (5 bases). This CDR3 is 13 amino acids long. Germline values: CDR1 SGDLS, CDR2 YYNGEE. Trimming removed 4 bases at V and 14 bases at J, with 19 bases between. CDR3 sequence: CASSPPRLRVEFF. The DNA for the CDR3 is TGTGCCAGCAGCCCCCCCCGCCTGCGGGTTGAGTTCTTC.

The chain employs TRBV10-2 and TRBJ2-1, with a tentative D call TRBD2 (5 bases). Looked up from germline, CDR1 is WSHSY and CDR2 is SAAADI. Trimming took 7 bases from V and 6 from J, leaving 13 bases between them. This CDR3 is 13 amino acids long. This chain's CDR3 is CASTRPRGNEQFF. The CDR3, as DNA: TGCGCCAGCACTCGACCCCGGGGCAATGAGCAGTTCTTC.

This clone was detected a few times. This chain uses TRBV19 with TRBJ2-7, with TRBD1 matching 8 bases. The CDR3 contains 14 residues. CDR1 and CDR2 (germline): LNHDA, SQIVND (reference sequence). The trim removed 3 bases at V and 6 bases at J, leaving 7 bases unmatched. The CDR3 region is CASSIFAGGGEQYF. The CDR3 bases are TGTGCCAGTAGTATCTTCGCAGGGGGCGGCGAGCAGTACTTC.

V and J are TRBV11-2 and TRBJ2-1, with 10 bases aligning to TRBD2. The CDR3 has 16 amino acids. From germline, CDR1 is SGHAT and CDR2 FQNNGV. V lost 0 bases, J lost 7 bases, and 6 bases stayed unmatched. The CDR3, as DNA: TGTGCCAGCAGCTTAGATCGGCTTAGCGGGGGGAATGAGCAGTTCTTC. Translated: CASSLDRLSGGNEQFF.

Note on this clone: This sample includes further DNA sequences coding for the same CDR3. V gene TRBV18 combines with J gene TRBJ1-2; D gene uncertain. The CDR3 length is 13 residues. Trimming pared 3 bases from V and 7 bases from J, leaving 12 bases between. Looked up from germline, CDR1 is KGHSH and CDR2 is LQKENI. CDR3 sequence: CASSPPLGSGYTF. The DNA for the CDR3 is TGTGCCAGCTCACCCCCCCTGGGCTCTGGCTACACCTTC.

V is TRBV4-2 and J is TRBJ1-2; D unclear. The CDR3 sequence is 14 residues long. The germline V gene encodes CDR1 LGHNA and CDR2 YNFKEQ. Trimming shortened V by 0 bases and J by 8 bases, and 13 bases separated the two germline ends. The CDR3 sequence: CASSQDNTLGGYTF. CDR3 bases: TGTGCCAGCAGCCAAGATAACACGCTCGGGGGCTACACCTTC.

V gene TRBV27 combines with J gene TRBJ1-1; tentative D call: TRBD1 (5 bases). Per the germline V gene, CDR1 is MNHEY and CDR2 is SMNVEV (reference sequence). The CDR3 consists of 14 residues. The V end lost 6 bases, the J end lost 1 base, and 12 bases lay between the germline ends. CDR3 loop: CASSWGRENTEAFF. The CDR3 region has the DNA TGTGCCAGCAGCTGGGGCAGGGAGAACACTGAAGCTTTCTTT.

The gene calls are TRBV11-2 and TRBJ2-2; D is unclear. CDR1 is SGHAT, CDR2 FQNNGV, per germline. Trimming removed 3 bases from V and 6 bases from J, with 8 bases in between. The length of the CDR3 is 13 residues. CDR3 residues: CASSLRFSGELFF. The CDR3 DNA reads as TGTGCCAGCAGCTTGCGGTTTTCCGGGGAGCTGTTTTTT.

V and J are TRBV5-1 and TRBJ2-2; the match to TRBD2 covers 8 bases. V trimming: 6 bases; J trimming: 7 bases; junction bases outside the gene matches: 11. Germline lookup yields CDR1 SGHRS and CDR2 YFSETQ. CDR3 length: 15 residues. The CDR3: CASTKGTRDGGELFF. Here the CDR3 DNA reads TGCGCCAGCACCAAAGGGACTAGAGATGGCGGGGAGCTGTTTTTT.

V is TRBV13 and J is TRBJ2-7; the match to TRBD1 covers 8 bases. CDR1 and CDR2 (germline): PRHDT, FYEKMQ (reference sequence). The CDR3 extends over 16 amino acids. The ends lost 2 bases at V and 0 bases at J; junction bases unmatched: 6. The chain's CDR3 is CASSLWGTGRSYEQYF. CDR3 nucleotide sequence: TGTGCCAGCAGCTTATGGGGGACAGGCCGCTCCTACGAGCAGTACTTC.

This clone appeared once. This chain joins TRBV28 and TRBJ2-3; no reliable D call. The CDR3 has 12 residues. Germline V gives CDR1 MDHEN, CDR2 SYDVKM. Trimming stripped 2 bases from V and 6 bases from J, with 6 bases between. The CDR3 region has the DNA TGTGCCAGCAGTTTACGCGCGGATACGCAGTATTTT. It yields the protein CASSLRADTQYF.

V and J are TRBV19 and TRBJ1-1; TRBD1 agrees at 9 bases. V was pared by 5 bases and J by 4 bases, with 8 bases of the junction left unmatched. The CDR3 loop spans 15 amino acids. CDR1 LNHDA and CDR2 SQIVND come from the germline V gene (reference sequence). The CDR3 loop is CASSPSDRGATEAFF. The CDR3 DNA follows: TGTGCCAGTAGTCCCTCGGACAGGGGAGCCACTGAAGCTTTCTTT.

The chain employs TRBV12-3 or TRBV12-4 and TRBJ2-5; 7 bases line up with TRBD1. CDR3 length: 13 amino acids. Losses at the gene ends were 3 bases for V and 4 bases for J; bases not matched to a gene: 2. The CDR3 spells CASSLAGGETQYF. CDR3 nucleotides: TGTGCCAGCAGTTTGGCAGGGGGAGAGACCCAGTACTTC.

The gene calls are TRBV5-4 and TRBJ1-2; D call uncertain. CDR1 is SGHNT, CDR2 YYREEE, per germline (reference sequence). The CDR3 is 13 residues long. Trimming took off 0 bases at V and 6 bases at J, with 9 bases between the two ends. Written as DNA, the CDR3 is TGTGCCAGCAGCTTGGGTCCCTCCGATGGCTACACCTTC. This gives the protein CASSLGPSDGYTF.